Shown below are 30 T cell receptor beta chains from a single sample sequenced in a study of human T cells and chemical hapten exposure. One entry per CDR3 protein, called by TCRdb with MiXCR from the RACE reads. Among approximately 80,000 distinct CDR3 sequences listed, roughly a tenth were seen once. Sample time point: patch test 2, 6 weeks after DPC sensitization. Treatment indicated: therapeutic diphenylcyclopropenone sensitization with weekly scalp DPC. This material consisted of whole blood, taken in connection with sensitization to the hapten diphenylcyclopropenone (DPC). The origin of the receptors is a woman between 25 and 40 years old with alopecia areata. Some clones in this sample may be carry-over from other donors' samples.

The J gene is TRBJ2-7, the V gene TRBV6-5; D possibly corresponds to TRBD2 (5 bases). Deletions cut 5 bases from V and 6 bases from J, with 14 bases between. The germline gives CDR1 MNHEY, CDR2 SVGAGI. The CDR3 has 13 amino acids. The CDR3 region is CASSPGTVFEQYF. For the CDR3, the DNA is TGTGCCAGCAGTCCGGGAACAGTGTTCGAGCAGTACTTC.

The chain uses TRBV20-1 and TRBJ1-5, with 10 positions matching TRBD1. Trimming took 5 bases from V and 5 from J; bases not matched to a gene: 3. CDR1 is DFQATT, CDR2 SNEGSKA, per germline (reference sequence). The CDR3 length is 13 residues. Written as DNA, the CDR3 is TGCAGTGCTGGACAGGGGGTTCATCAGCCCCAGCATTTT. Its protein product is CSAGQGVHQPQHF.

This clonotype was seen a few times. The J gene is TRBJ2-2, the V gene TRBV2, with TRBD2 identical over 13 bases. The trim removed 6 bases at V and 4 bases at J, leaving 2 bases unmatched. This CDR3 contains 15 residues. Germline CDR1 SNHLY, CDR2 FYNNEI. This CDR3 is CASRWTSGSTGELFF. The CDR3 DNA is TGTGCCAGCAGGTGGACTAGCGGGAGCACCGGGGAGCTGTTTTTT.

V gene TRBV6-2 or TRBV6-3 combines with J gene TRBJ2-3; weak D call: TRBD1 (5 bases). With 6 bases removed from V and 0 bases from J, the gap between germline ends came to 13 bases. CDR1 and CDR2 (germline): MNHEY, SVGEGT. This CDR3 spans 15 amino acids. The DNA of the CDR3 is TGTGCCAGCAGCACACAGGCTCCTAGCACAGATACGCAGTATTTT. Encoded protein: CASSTQAPSTDTQYF.

This clonotype was recorded at least ten times. CDR3 sequence reads: CATSRGREPTDTQYF. CDR3 bases: TGTGCCACCAGCAGAGGCAGGGAACCCACAGATACGCAGTATTTT. This chain links TRBV15 with TRBJ2-3; D may be TRBD1 (5 bases). Germline values: CDR1 LNHNV, CDR2 YYDKDF (reference sequence). This CDR3 contains 15 residues. With 1 base removed from V and 2 bases from J, the gap between germline ends came to 10 bases.

This clonotype was picked up a small number of times. The V call is TRBV28, the J call TRBJ2-3; TRBD1 might be the D (6 bases). The CDR3 contains 14 residues. The germline V and J ends were trimmed by 5 bases and 0 bases, with 9 bases remaining between them. Germline-derived CDR1 and CDR2 are MDHEN and SYDVKM. The CDR3 is CASSPGQSTDTQYF. For the CDR3, the DNA is TGTGCCAGCAGTCCCGGACAGAGCACAGATACGCAGTATTTT.

This clonotype was seen a few times. The J gene is TRBJ2-3, the V gene TRBV4-3, with 14 bases that match TRBD2. Germline CDR1 and CDR2: LGHNA and YSLEER. Losses at the gene ends were 4 bases for V and 4 bases for J; bases not matched to a gene: 10. CDR3 length equals 18 residues. DNA of the CDR3: TGCGCCAGCAGCCGCCGACTAGCGGGGGGGCCGATCCCAGATACGCAGTATTTT. Translating gives CASSRRLAGGPIPDTQYF.

This clonotype was found many times. The chain recombines TRBV3-1 with TRBJ2-2; D is possibly TRBD1 (5 bases). Germline V gene sequence: CDR1 LGHDT, CDR2 YNNKEL (reference sequence). Trimming stripped 2 bases from V and 5 bases from J, with 12 bases between. This CDR3 contains 15 residues. The CDR3 sequence is CASSQTWGGTGELFF. DNA for the CDR3: TGTGCCAGCAGCCAAACCTGGGGCGGAACCGGGGAGCTGTTTTTT.

This clonotype was seen ten or more times. The chain recombines TRBV29-1 with TRBJ1-1; D may be TRBD1 (5 bases). The CDR3 consists of 11 residues. Germline V CDR1 and CDR2: SQVTM, ANQGSEA. V was shortened by 8 bases and J by 8 bases, with 15 bases between the two germline ends. CDR3 loop: CSTGTTGEAFF. CDR3 nucleotide sequence: TGCAGCACTGGGACTACCGGCGAAGCTTTCTTT.

This chain links TRBV15 with TRBJ1-1, with 11 bases aligning to TRBD1. Germline V gene lookup returns CDR1 LNHNV and CDR2 YYDKDF (reference sequence). The CDR3 contains 17 residues. V dropped 6 bases and J dropped 5; count of bases not matched to a gene: 14. The CDR3 nucleotides read TGTGCCACCAGTAGTTTGGACAGGGGGCTGGTGGGGACTGAAGCTTTCTTT. Residues: CATSSLDRGLVGTEAFF.

In this sample, this clonotype turned up many times. The chain combines TRBV7-9 with TRBJ2-3; no reliable D call. This CDR3 comprises 16 residues. Trimming left V 6 bases short and J 3 bases short, with 19 bases between. CDR1 is SEHNR, CDR2 FQNEAQ, per germline (reference sequence). The CDR3, as DNA: TGTGCCAGCAGTCCCCTCTCCGGCGTCGGAACAGATACGCAGTATTTT. This sequence encodes CASSPLSGVGTDTQYF. The variable domain in full, with the rest retrieved from reference TRBV7-9 and TRBJ2-3, is DTGVSQNPRHKITKRGQNVTFRCDPISEHNRLYWYRQTLGQGPEFLTYFQNEAQLEKSRLLSDRFSAERPKGSFSTLEIQRTEQGDSAMYLCASSPLSGVGTDTQYFGPGTRLTVL.

The table lists this clonotype with many counts. CDR3 protein: CASSESSGRVTDTQYF. Written as DNA, the CDR3 is TGTGCCAGCAGTGAATCTAGCGGGAGGGTCACAGATACGCAGTATTTT. The chain joins TRBV25-1 to TRBJ2-3, with 12 bases that match TRBD2. Germline CDR1 MGHDK, CDR2 SYGVNS. This CDR3 spans 16 amino acids. Trimming took 1 base from V and 2 from J; bases not matched to a gene: 1. The variable domain in full, completed from reference TRBV25-1 and TRBJ2-3, reads EADIYQTPRYLVIGTGKKITLECSQTMGHDKMYWYQQDPGMELHLIHYSYGVNSTEKGDLSSESTVSRIRTEHFPLTLESARPSHTSQYLCASSESSGRVTDTQYFGPGTRLTVL.

V is TRBV20-1 and J is TRBJ2-4; a possible D gene is TRBD2 (5 bases). CDR1 DFQATT and CDR2 SNEGSKA come from the germline V gene (reference sequence). V was clipped by 0 bases and J by 7 bases, with 10 bases between them. The CDR3 has 13 residues. For the CDR3, the DNA is TGCAGTGCTAGAGAGATGAGGGAGAACATTCAGTACTTC. As protein: CSAREMRENIQYF.

This clonotype was recorded many times. V is TRBV5-4 and J is TRBJ2-3; possible D gene TRBD1, 6 bases. Germline V lookup: CDR1 SGHNT, CDR2 YYREEE (reference sequence). This CDR3 contains 15 residues. V shed 1 base and J shed 1 base, with 10 bases lying between them. As DNA, the CDR3 is TGTGCCAGCAGCTTGTTTCCAGGGGGCACAGATACGCAGTATTTT. Its protein product is CASSLFPGGTDTQYF.

The chain couples TRBV6-2 or TRBV6-3 to TRBJ2-3, with TRBD1 identical over 7 bases. Germline V CDR1 and CDR2: MNHEY, SVGEGT. The CDR3 runs to 13 residues. J lost 7 bases, V lost 5 bases, and 6 bases had no gene match. For the CDR3, the DNA is TGTGCCAGCAGTCCACCACAGGGGCATACGCAGTATTTT. It encodes CASSPPQGHTQYF.

V usage is TRBV12-3 or TRBV12-4 and J usage is TRBJ2-2; D is uncertain. Trimming removed 7 bases from V and 0 bases from J, with 9 bases in between. The CDR3 spans 14 residues. The chain's CDR3 is CASNWGSNTGELFF. Here the CDR3 DNA reads TGTGCCAGCAATTGGGGTTCGAACACCGGGGAGCTGTTTTTT.

This chain uses TRBV19 with TRBJ2-2; the match to TRBD1 covers 9 bases. The germline CDR1 and CDR2 sequences are LNHDA and SQIVND (reference sequence). There are 15 residues in the CDR3. The J segment lost 6 bases and the V segment lost 5 bases, leaving 7 bases of the junction unmatched. CDR3 loop: CASSQAGTGSGELFF. Written as DNA, the CDR3 is TGTGCCAGTAGTCAAGCCGGGACAGGGTCCGGGGAGCTGTTTTTT.

This clonotype was seen many times. The chain recombines TRBV5-6 with TRBJ2-1; 8 positions match TRBD1. The CDR3 length is 16 residues. Germline CDR1 and CDR2: SGHDT and YYEEEE. V lost 4 bases to trimming and J lost 5 bases; unmatched junction nucleotides: 11. The CDR3 DNA follows: TGTGCCAGCAGCCTATGGACAGGGAGTTCTAACAATGAGCAGTTCTTC. Its translation is CASSLWTGSSNNEQFF.

This clonotype showed up many times. V gene TRBV7-2 combines with J gene TRBJ2-3; 8 bases fit TRBD2. Germline assignment: CDR1 SGHTA and CDR2 FQGNSA. V was pared by 0 bases and J by 5 bases, with 7 bases of the junction left unmatched. This CDR3 is 16 amino acids long. The CDR3 DNA reads TGTGCCAGCAGCTTAGCGCAAGCGGGAGCAGGAGATACGCAGTATTTT. Translating gives CASSLAQAGAGDTQYF.

At least ten counts were recorded for this clonotype. The chain couples TRBV10-2 to TRBJ2-1; 7 bases match TRBD2. The V gene's germline CDR1 is WSHSY and CDR2 SAAADI. This CDR3 contains 16 residues. The ends lost 3 bases at V and 0 bases at J; junction bases unmatched: 5. DNA for the CDR3: TGCGCCAGCAGTGAAAGGGGAGGGAGCTCCTACAATGAGCAGTTCTTC. Translation gives CASSERGGSSYNEQFF.

The table lists this clonotype with a few counts. The rearrangement links TRBV10-3 to TRBJ2-6, with a possible D match to TRBD1 (6 bases). Germline CDR1 is ENHRY and CDR2 is SYGVKD. V lost 4 bases and J lost 0, with 10 bases in between. This CDR3 is built from 16 residues. The CDR3 region has the DNA TGTGCCATCAGTGGGGGACAAAGCTCTGGGGCCAACGTCCTGACTTTC. Its translation is CAISGGQSSGANVLTF.

The CDR3 DNA reads TGTGCCAGCAGTGTGGGCCGTCACGCTAATTCACCCCTCCACTTT. Its translation: CASSVGRHANSPLHF. This chain joins TRBV6-1 and TRBJ1-6; D uncertain. The CDR3 is 15 residues long. CDR1 and CDR2 from the germline V gene are MNHNS and SASEGT. V was cut by 4 bases and J by 6 bases, with 13 bases left in between.

There are a few counts of this clonotype. The V call is TRBV27, the J call TRBJ1-2, with a weak D call TRBD1 (5 bases). V dropped 2 bases and J dropped 8 bases, with 9 bases sitting between them. The germline V gene encodes CDR1 MNHEY and CDR2 SMNVEV (reference sequence). CDR3 length equals 12 residues. The CDR3 spells CASSLRGNGYTF. The CDR3 region has the DNA TGTGCCAGCAGTTTAAGGGGAAACGGCTACACCTTC.

This clonotype was seen a handful of times. This sequence joins TRBV7-2 and TRBJ1-2, with a tentative D call TRBD1 (5 bases). The CDR3 is 12 amino acids. V shed 10 bases and J shed 3 bases, with 12 bases lying between them. Germline V gene lookup returns CDR1 SGHTA and CDR2 FQGNSA. CDR3 protein: CAIPGGDYGYTF. CDR3 bases: TGTGCCATCCCGGGGGGAGACTATGGCTACACCTTC.

This clonotype was detected only once. V usage is TRBV11-1 and J usage is TRBJ2-7, with D possibly being TRBD1 (6 bases). Germline assignment: CDR1 SGHAT and CDR2 FQDESV (reference sequence). Trimming shortened V by 5 bases and J by 3 bases, and 11 bases separated the two germline ends. The CDR3 has 13 amino acids. DNA for the CDR3: TGTGCCAGCAGCCGAACGGACAGCTACGAGCAGTACTTC. It translates to CASSRTDSYEQYF.

This clonotype was picked up many times. The V and J genes are TRBV6-5 and TRBJ2-1; D unresolved. Between the trimmed V and J ends, which lost 4 bases and 2 bases, there was a span of 9 bases. Germline V gene sequence: CDR1 MNHEY, CDR2 SVGAGI. The CDR3 is 14 amino acids. The CDR3 DNA is TGTGCCAGCAGTTCCAACGACCCCTACAATGAGCAGTTCTTC. It yields the protein CASSSNDPYNEQFF.

In its sample, this clonotype was seen many times. The J gene is TRBJ2-5, the V gene TRBV6-2 or TRBV6-3, with 7 bases matching TRBD1. Germline-derived CDR1 and CDR2 are MNHEY and SVGEGT. This CDR3 comprises 15 residues. Unmatched junction bases numbered 9, after V lost 2 bases and J lost 6 bases. CDR3 residues: CASSYGQGVRKTQYF. CDR3 DNA sequence: TGTGCCAGCAGTTACGGCCAGGGGGTGCGGAAGACCCAGTACTTC.

This clonotype was counted ten times or more. The chain couples TRBV29-1 to TRBJ2-5; 10 bases map to TRBD2. This CDR3 has 16 amino acids. J lost 4 bases, V lost 3 bases, and 11 bases had no gene match. The germline CDR1 and CDR2 sequences are SQVTM and ANQGSEA. The CDR3: CSVDPSAGGRGETQYF. Written as DNA, the CDR3 is TGCAGCGTTGATCCCTCAGCGGGGGGGCGCGGAGAGACCCAGTACTTC.

Ten or more counts support this clonotype. This chain joins TRBV6-6 and TRBJ1-5; tentatively, D is TRBD1 (6 bases). The V gene lost 6 bases and the J gene lost 6 bases, with 15 bases spanning the gap. The CDR3 sequence is 14 residues long. Looked up from germline, CDR1 is MNHNY and CDR2 is SVGAGI (reference sequence). As DNA, the CDR3 is TGTGCCAGCAGACCGACTCAAGGGGGTCAGCCCCAGCATTTT. It yields the protein CASRPTQGGQPQHF.

In this sample, this clonotype turned up many times. This chain connects TRBV4-1 to TRBJ1-1; possible D gene TRBD1, 6 bases. V lost 6 bases and J lost 1, with 18 bases in between. Germline CDR1 is MGHRA and CDR2 is YSYEKL. The CDR3 runs 16 residues. CDR3: CASRLQQGGTNTEAFF. CDR3 nucleotide sequence: TGCGCCAGCAGGCTACAACAGGGAGGAACGAACACTGAAGCTTTCTTT.